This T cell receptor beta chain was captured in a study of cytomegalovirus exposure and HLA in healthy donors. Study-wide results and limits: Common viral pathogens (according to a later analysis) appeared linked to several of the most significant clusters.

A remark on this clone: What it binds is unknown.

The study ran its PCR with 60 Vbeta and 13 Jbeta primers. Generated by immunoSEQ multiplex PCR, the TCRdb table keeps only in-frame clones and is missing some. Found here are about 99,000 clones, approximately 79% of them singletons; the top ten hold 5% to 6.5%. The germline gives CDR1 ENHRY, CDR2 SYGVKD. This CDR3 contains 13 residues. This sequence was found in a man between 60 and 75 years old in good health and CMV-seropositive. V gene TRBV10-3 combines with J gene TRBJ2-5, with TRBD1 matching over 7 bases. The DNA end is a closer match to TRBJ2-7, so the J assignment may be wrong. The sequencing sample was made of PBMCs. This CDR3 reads CAISGTGAYEQYF. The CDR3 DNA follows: TGTGCCATCAGTGGGACAGGAGCCTACGAGCAGTACTTC.